This TCR beta chain originates from a study of blood T cell repertoires in COVID-19 (dated by TCRdb to 2018 to 2021). Regarding the complete study: Samples covering the acute and convalescent phases of COVID-19 were provided by collaborators in the United States, Italy and Spain. The material from the prospective study consisted of cDNA or gDNA derived from T cells, B-cell-depleted T cells, or PBMCs. Deeply sampled blood TCRbeta repertoires from subjects exposed to, actively infected with, or recovered from COVID-19 were included in the dataset. A freely available public database, intended as a resource for researchers studying the immune response to SARS-CoV-2, is where the repertoires were released. The samples were drawn from two sources: the first 160 participants of the ongoing ImmuneRACE study, and some 1,300 subjects contributed by 6 global collaborators. The sample metadata nearly always contained a de-identified subject ID, COVID-19 status, age in years and sex. HLA class I and class II types, where available, came from metadata supplied by the sample provider rather than from assay-based typing.

V is trimmed back by 7 bases and J by 5 bases, and the junction contains 7 bases that no gene match accounts for. Taken from the germline V gene, the CDR1 and CDR2 loops are SQVTM and ANQGSEA. Its CDR3 holds 12 amino acids, cysteine through phenylalanine. The entry retains the CDR3 DNA only, 36 bases that are in frame from base 1. This clone has only one observation. What antigen it recognizes has not been identified. The sample holds no much larger clone one base away, and base qualities are not on file. TCRbeta CDR3 regions were amplified from genomic DNA using the immunoSEQ Assay, a bias-controlled multiplex PCR. As for how the authors treated the data: The number of nucleated cells in each sample was estimated from the amplification of reference gene primers within the assay. Sequence reads were collapsed and filtered to measure the absolute abundance of every unique TCRbeta CDR3 rearrangement. For each sample, productive Simpson clonality was calculated as the square root of Simpson's diversity index over productive rearrangements. TCRdb took this table from immuneACCESS and kept in-frame rearrangements with V and J called. Such tables lack part of the clones; where checked against another copy, unresolved V genes explain under half of the gap, and the rest is unexplained. The DNA was the basis for D and trimming; V, J and clone size are from that table. This sample gives some 230,000 clones in total; 75% to 90% of them show up just once. The ten top clones hold approximately 8.4% of the sample.

One collaborating source in Seattle enrolled patients during active infection and followed them longitudinally through the course of disease. Each collaborating institution followed its own protocols to collect whole blood in K2EDTA tubes. For TCRbeta analysis, collaborators shipped samples as frozen whole blood, isolated PBMCs, or DNA extracted from either of those sample types. What the research found in general, with its limitations: The amount of clinical and demographic metadata varied by source and participant and was provided uncurated.

This TCR derives from a woman older than 75 with COVID-19, enrolled during active disease. Specimen: peripheral blood. The chain is assembled from TRBV29-1 and TRBJ2-5, with 7 bases in between that match TRBD1. The CDR3 region has the sequence CSAGPQGETQYF. The sequenced DNA is TGCAGCGCCGGCCCACAGGGGGAGACCCAGTACTTC.